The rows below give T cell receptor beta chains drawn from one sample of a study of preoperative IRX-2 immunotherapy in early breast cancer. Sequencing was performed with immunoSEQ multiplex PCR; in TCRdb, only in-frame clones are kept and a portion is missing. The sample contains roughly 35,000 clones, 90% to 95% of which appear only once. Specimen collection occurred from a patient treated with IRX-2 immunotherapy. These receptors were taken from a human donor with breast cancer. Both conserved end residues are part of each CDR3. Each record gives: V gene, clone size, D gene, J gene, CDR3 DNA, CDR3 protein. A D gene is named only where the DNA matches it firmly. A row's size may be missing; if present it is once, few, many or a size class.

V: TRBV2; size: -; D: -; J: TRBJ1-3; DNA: TGTGCCAGCAGGGAGAGCTCTGGAAACACCATATATTTT; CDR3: CASRESSGNTIYF
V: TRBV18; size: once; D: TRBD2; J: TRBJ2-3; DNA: TGTGCCAGCTCACCGGCGGGGGGGAGCACAGATACGCAGTATTTT; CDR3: CASSPAGGSTDTQYF
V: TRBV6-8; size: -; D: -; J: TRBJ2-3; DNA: TGTGCCAGCAGTTACGGTAACAGCCGCACAGATACGCAGTATTTT; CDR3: CASSYGNSRTDTQYF
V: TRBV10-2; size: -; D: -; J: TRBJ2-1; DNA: TGCGCCAGCACCCTGGGGGGGGGCTATGAGCAGTTCTTC; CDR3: CASTLGGGYEQFF
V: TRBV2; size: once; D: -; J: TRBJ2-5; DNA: TGTGCCAGCAGTAGACGGGAGCTCCGGGAGACCCAGTACTTC; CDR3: CASSRRELRETQYF
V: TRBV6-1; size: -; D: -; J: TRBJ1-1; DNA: TGTGCCAGCAGTGAAGGAACAGGGTACACTGAAGCTTTCTTT; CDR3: CASSEGTGYTEAFF
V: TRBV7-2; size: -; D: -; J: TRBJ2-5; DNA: TGTGCCAGCAATACAGGGTTGAGGGAGACCCAGTACTTC; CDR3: CASNTGLRETQYF
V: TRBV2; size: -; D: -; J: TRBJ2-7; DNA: TGTGCCAGCACTAGACGGAGCTCCTACGAGCAGTACTTC; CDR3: CASTRRSSYEQYF
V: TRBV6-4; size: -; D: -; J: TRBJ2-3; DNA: TGTGCCAGCAGTGACTCGACGGAGGATACGCAGTATTTT; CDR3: CASSDSTEDTQYF
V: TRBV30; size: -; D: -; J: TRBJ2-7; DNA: TGTGCCTGGAGCCGGGCTTGGGGGGTATCCTACGAGCAGTACTTC; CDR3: CAWSRAWGVSYEQYF
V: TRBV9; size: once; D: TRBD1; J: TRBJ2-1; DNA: TGTGCCAGCAGCTTTCGGACAGGGACTGTCTACAATGAGCAGTTCTTC; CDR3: CASSFRTGTVYNEQFF
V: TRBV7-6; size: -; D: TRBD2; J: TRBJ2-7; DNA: TGTGCCAGCAGCTTCGGGGGAGGGCTCGAGCAGTACTTC; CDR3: CASSFGGGLEQYF
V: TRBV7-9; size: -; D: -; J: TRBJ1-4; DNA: TGTGCCAGCAGCTTTGGTCGGCAGCTGAATGAAAAACTGTTTTTT; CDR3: CASSFGRQLNEKLFF
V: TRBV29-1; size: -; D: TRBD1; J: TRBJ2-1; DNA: TGCAGCGTGGGGACAGGCTACAATGAGCAGTTCTTC; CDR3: CSVGTGYNEQFF
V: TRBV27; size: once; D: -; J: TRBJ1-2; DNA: TGTGCCAGCGCAAGTTTCCTCGGACTCGAGGGCTACACCTTC; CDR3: CASASFLGLEGYTF
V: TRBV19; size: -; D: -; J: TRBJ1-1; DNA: TGTGCCAGTAGTCCTGGGGGTCCGGGCTTCACTGAAGCTTTCTTT; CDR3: CASSPGGPGFTEAFF
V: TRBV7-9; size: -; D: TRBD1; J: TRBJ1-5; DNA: TGTGCCAGCAGCCAGGGACAGGGGCAGCATTTT; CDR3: CASSQGQGQHF
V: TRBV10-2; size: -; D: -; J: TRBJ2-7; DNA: TGCGCCAGCAGAGGTTTGGACAGAGTATCCCGCGAGCAGTACTTC; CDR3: CASRGLDRVSREQYF
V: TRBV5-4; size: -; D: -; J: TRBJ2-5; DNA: TGTGCCAGCAGCGTCCAAGAGACCCAGTACTTC; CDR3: CASSVQETQYF
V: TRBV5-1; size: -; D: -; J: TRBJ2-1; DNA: TGCGCCAGCAGCTTGGAGAGGGATAGTACCTACAATGAGCAGTTCTTC; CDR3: CASSLERDSTYNEQFF
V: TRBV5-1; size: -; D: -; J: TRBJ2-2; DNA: TGCGCCAGCAGCCGGGGGACCCCCCAATGGTCCACCGGGGAGCTGTTTTTT; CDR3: CASSRGTPQWSTGELFF
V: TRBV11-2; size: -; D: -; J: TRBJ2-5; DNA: TGTGCCAGCAGCTTACTCTCTGGGGCCGGGGAGACCCAGTACTTC; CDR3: CASSLLSGAGETQYF
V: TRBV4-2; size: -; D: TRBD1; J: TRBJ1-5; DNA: TGTGCCAGCAGCCATGCCAGGGGGAATCAGCCCCAGCATTTT; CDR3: CASSHARGNQPQHF
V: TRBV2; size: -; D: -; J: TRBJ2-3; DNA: TGTGCCAGCAGCGGCCGGAGGAATGCAGATACGCAGTATTTT; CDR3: CASSGRRNADTQYF
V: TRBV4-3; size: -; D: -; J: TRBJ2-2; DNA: TGCGCCAGCAGCCAAGAGTTAGCGATTGGTGACACCGGGGAGCTGTTTTTT; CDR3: CASSQELAIGDTGELFF
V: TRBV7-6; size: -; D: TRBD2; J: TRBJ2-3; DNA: TGTGCCAGCAGCTCTCGACTAGCGGGGGGAAAAGATACGCAGTATTTT; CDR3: CASSSRLAGGKDTQYF
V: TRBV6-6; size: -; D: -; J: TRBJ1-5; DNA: TGTGCCAGCAGTCGACAGTATAGCAATCAGCCCCAGCATTTT; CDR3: CASSRQYSNQPQHF
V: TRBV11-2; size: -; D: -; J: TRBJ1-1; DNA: TGTGCCAGCAGCTTAGTTTCCGGTACTGAAGCTTTCTTT; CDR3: CASSLVSGTEAFF
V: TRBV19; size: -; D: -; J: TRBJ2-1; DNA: TGTGCCACCTCCGGGACTTGGCCCTACAATGAGCAGTTCTTC; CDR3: CATSGTWPYNEQFF
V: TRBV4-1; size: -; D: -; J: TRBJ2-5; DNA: TGCGCCAGCAGCCAAGCAGGAGGGACCCAGTACTTC; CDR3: CASSQAGGTQYF
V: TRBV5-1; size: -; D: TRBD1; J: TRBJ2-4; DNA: TGCGCCAGCGCGACAGGGGGCGAGAACATTCAGTACTTC; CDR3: CASATGGENIQYF
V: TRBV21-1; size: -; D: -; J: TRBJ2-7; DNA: TGTGCCAGCAGCAAAGGGGGACTACCTTCCGAGCAGTACTTC; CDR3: CASSKGGLPSEQYF
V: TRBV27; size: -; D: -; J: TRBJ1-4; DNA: TGTGCCAGCAGTCTTACAACTAATGAAAAACTGTTTTTT; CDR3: CASSLTTNEKLFF
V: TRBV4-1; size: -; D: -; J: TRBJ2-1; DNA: TGCGCCAGCAGCCAAGTTCGTTCTTCGTTACACGGCAATGAGCAGTTCTTC; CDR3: CASSQVRSSLHGNEQFF
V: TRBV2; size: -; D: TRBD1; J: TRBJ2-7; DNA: TGTGCCAGCAGTGGTAGGACAGGGGCCCCCTACGAGCAGTACTTC; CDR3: CASSGRTGAPYEQYF
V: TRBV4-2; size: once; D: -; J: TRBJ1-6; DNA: TGTGCCAGCAGCCCTGGGGAAATTAATTCACCCCTCCACTTT; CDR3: CASSPGEINSPLHF
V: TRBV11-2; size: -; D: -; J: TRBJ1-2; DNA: TGTGCCAGCAGCTTAGGGATAACAGGGAACTGGACGATGTACACCTTC; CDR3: CASSLGITGNWTMYTF
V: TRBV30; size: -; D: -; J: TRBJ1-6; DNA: TGTGCCTGGAAAGGGGTGTATAATTCACCCCTCCACTTT; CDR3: CAWKGVYNSPLHF
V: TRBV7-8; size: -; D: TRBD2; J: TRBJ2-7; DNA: TGTGCCAGCAGGGGGACTAGCGGGAGGGCCTACGAGCAGTACTTC; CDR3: CASRGTSGRAYEQYF